These 21 T cell receptor beta chains share one sample of origin, sequenced in a study of vaccination and CD4 T cells after COVID-19. With the Oncomine TCR Beta short-read assay, DNA from cultured CD4+ T cells was sequenced. In TCRdb, the PCR reads were re-called with MiXCR into one record per CDR3 protein. The table shows more than 9,000 distinct CDR3 sequences, with under 60% occurring only once. For these TCRs, the target antigens are not known. Treatment indicated: roughly 11-day PBMC culture with coronavirus spike peptide pools or control peptides (ViraFEST assay). The specimen was CD4+ T cells from blood, cultured in vitro. The receptors shown here come from a human donor who had recovered from COVID-19.

The chain carries TRBV27 and TRBJ1-5, with D unresolved. V shed 1 base and J shed 1 base, with 5 bases lying between them. Germline V CDR1 and CDR2: MNHEY, SMNVEV (reference sequence). The CDR3 has 14 residues. The CDR3 DNA sequence: TGTGCCAGCAGTTTATTGGGCAGCAATCAGCCCCAGCATTTT. This encodes CASSLLGSNQPQHF.

The chain is built from TRBV7-6 and TRBJ1-1; D ambiguous. CDR3 size: 14 residues. The germline V and J ends were trimmed by 1 base and 1 base, with 7 bases remaining between them. The germline gives CDR1 SGHVS, CDR2 FNYEAQ. The CDR3 loop reads CASSLVGKNTEAFF. Written as DNA, the CDR3 is TGTGCCAGCAGCTTAGTGGGGAAGAACACTGAAGCTTTCTTT.

V usage is TRBV5-1 and J usage is TRBJ2-3; possibly TRBD2 for D (6 bases). The CDR3 is 15 residues long. The V end lost 0 bases, the J end lost 0 bases, and 8 bases lay between the germline ends. Germline V gene lookup returns CDR1 SGHRS and CDR2 YFSETQ. This chain's CDR3 is CASSLAAGSTDTQYF. The DNA for the CDR3 is TGCGCCAGCAGCTTGGCCGCGGGAAGCACAGATACGCAGTATTTT. Full variable domain (rest looked up from reference TRBV5-1 and TRBJ2-3): KAGVTQTPRYLIKTRGQQVTLSCSPISGHRSVSWYQQTPGQGLQFLFEYFSETQRNKGNFPGRFSGRQFSNSRSEMNVSTLELGDSALYLCASSLAAGSTDTQYFGPGTRLTVL.

The V gene is TRBV20-1, the J gene TRBJ2-1, with TRBD2 identical over 9 bases. The germline V gene has CDR1 DFQATT and CDR2 SNEGSKA (reference sequence). The V segment lost 3 bases and the J segment 7 bases; nucleotides outside the gene matches: 10. CDR3 length equals 15 residues. CDR3 protein: CSARITSGWTNEQFF. In nucleotides, the CDR3 is TGCAGTGCTAGGATCACTAGCGGGTGGACAAATGAGCAGTTCTTC.

This clonotype was counted between two and nine times. The CDR3, as DNA: TGTGCCAGCAGGTATCGACAGGGGGCCTCTGAAGCTTTCTTT. Protein: CASRYRQGASEAFF. The rearrangement joins TRBV2 to TRBJ1-1, with 10 bases fitting TRBD1. Losses at the gene ends were 6 bases for V and 6 bases for J; bases not matched to a gene: 7. The CDR3 totals 14 residues. Germline assignment: CDR1 SNHLY and CDR2 FYNNEI.

The rearrangement uses TRBV10-3 and TRBJ2-7; D is undetermined. Germline V gives CDR1 ENHRY, CDR2 SYGVKD. The germline V and J ends were trimmed by 0 bases and 1 base, with 4 bases remaining between them. The CDR3 totals 13 residues. In nucleotides, the CDR3 is TGTGCCATCAGTGAGTCGGAGTCCTACGAGCAGTACTTC. Residues: CAISESESYEQYF.

V is TRBV20-1 and J is TRBJ1-2; 8 nucleotides match TRBD1. The V segment lost 5 bases and the J segment 4 bases; nucleotides outside the gene matches: 12. This CDR3 has 15 residues. Germline values: CDR1 DFQATT, CDR2 SNEGSKA (reference sequence). The CDR3 DNA sequence: TGCAGTGCTGGGGACTCCGGGACAGGATCCTATGGCTACACCTTC. Encoded protein: CSAGDSGTGSYGYTF.

DNA of the CDR3: TGTGCCAGCAGCCGGACAGGGGGCAATGAGCAGTTCTTC. Protein: CASSRTGGNEQFF. The chain employs TRBV27 and TRBJ2-1; 10 bases align to TRBD1. Germline CDR1 is MNHEY and CDR2 is SMNVEV (reference sequence). V shed 6 bases and J 6 bases; nucleotides not matched to a gene: 2. The CDR3 is made up of 13 amino acids.

This chain connects TRBV19 to TRBJ1-1, with 7 positions matching TRBD1. V was clipped by 4 bases and J by 5 bases; unmatched bases: 10. The germline V gene encodes CDR1 LNHDA and CDR2 SQIVND (reference sequence). The CDR3 is 15 amino acids. CDR3 sequence reads: CASSTGQTAGTEAFF. The CDR3 DNA follows: TGTGCCAGTAGTACGGGACAGACGGCGGGGACTGAAGCTTTCTTT.

This clonotype ranks as medium-sized (0.01 to 0.1%). The genes are TRBV4-1 and TRBJ2-7; 9 nucleotides align to TRBD1. Germline assignment: CDR1 MGHRA and CDR2 YSYEKL. The V and J ends lost 1 base and 6 bases, in that order; junction bases with no gene match: 13. CDR3 size: 17 residues. The CDR3 DNA reads TGCGCCAGCAGCCAAGTTTCTGTTGGGACAGGGCCTATCGAGCAGTACTTC. Translating it yields CASSQVSVGTGPIEQYF.

This clonotype was counted between two and nine times. The J gene is TRBJ2-3, the V gene TRBV5-8; TRBD2 agrees at 13 bases. V gave up 4 bases and J gave up 5 bases; unmatched junction bases: 7. Germline V gene data show CDR1 as SGHTS and CDR2 as YDEGEE. This CDR3 region has 16 residues. The CDR3 region has the DNA TGTGCCAGCAGCCCCGGGACTAGCGGGACGGGAGATACGCAGTATTTT. As protein: CASSPGTSGTGDTQYF.

This clonotype was detected a few times. The chain couples TRBV20-1 to TRBJ2-3, with D possibly TRBD2 on 6 matching bases. Germline V gene lookup returns CDR1 DFQATT and CDR2 SNEGSKA (reference sequence). V shed 7 bases and J shed 1 base, with 18 bases lying between them. The CDR3 extends over 15 amino acids. The CDR3 is CSVPMTRRGTDTQYF. The CDR3 nucleotides are TGCAGTGTCCCGATGACTAGGAGGGGCACAGATACGCAGTATTTT.

V gene TRBV11-2 combines with J gene TRBJ2-7; 12 nucleotides match TRBD2. CDR3 length: 16 amino acids. Germline V CDR1 and CDR2: SGHAT, FQNNGV. J was trimmed by 3 bases and V by 1 base; bases with no gene match: 4. The CDR3: CASSLGTSGTSYEQYF. In DNA, the CDR3 is TGTGCCAGCAGCTTAGGGACTAGCGGGACCAGCTACGAGCAGTACTTC.

The chain has TRBV20-1 and TRBJ1-6; D is unresolved. The CDR3 spans 15 residues. Germline lookup yields CDR1 DFQATT and CDR2 SNEGSKA (reference sequence). V was trimmed by 3 bases and J by 0 bases, leaving 9 bases between them. For the CDR3, the DNA is TGCAGTGCTAGGAAGGCGGGCTCCTATAATTCACCCCTCCACTTT. Protein product: CSARKAGSYNSPLHF.

This clonotype occurred a few times. J is TRBJ2-5 and V is TRBV12-3 or TRBV12-4; D is perhaps TRBD1 (8 bases). This CDR3 spans 14 amino acids. Trimming cost V 7 bases and J 6 bases, with 18 bases left between them. Here the CDR3 reads CASTTGGDRKTQYF. The CDR3, as DNA: TGTGCCAGCACTACAGGGGGGGATAGGAAGACCCAGTACTTC.

This clonotype was detected a few times. The chain couples TRBV11-2 to TRBJ2-5; 7 positions agree with TRBD1. CDR3 length: 15 residues. V shed 5 bases, J shed 4 bases, and the junction held 10 bases outside the gene matches. Germline V CDR1 and CDR2: SGHAT, FQNNGV. The CDR3 coding sequence is TGTGCCAGCAGCCCCCGACGACAGGGAACAGAGACCCAGTACTTC. It codes for CASSPRRQGTETQYF.

The chain is built from TRBV24-1 and TRBJ2-1, with unresolved D. The germline V gene encodes CDR1 KGHDR and CDR2 SFDVKD. The V gene lost 0 bases and the J gene lost 0 bases, with 8 bases spanning the gap. The length of the CDR3 is 16 residues. In nucleotides, the CDR3 is TGTGCCACCAGTGATTTGCTGTTGGCCTCCTACAATGAGCAGTTCTTC. Protein: CATSDLLLASYNEQFF.

The chain has TRBV6-5 and TRBJ1-3; 11 bases match TRBD1. After removal of 3 bases from V and 4 bases from J, the junction contained 5 bases not matched to a gene. In germline, CDR1 is MNHEY, CDR2 SVGAGI. The CDR3 has 16 residues. In nucleotides, the CDR3 is TGTGCCAGCAGTTATGGACAGGGGGCAGGCGGAAACACCATATATTTT. It is translated as CASSYGQGAGGNTIYF.

This clonotype was picked up one time. At one boundary the junction diverges from the germline segment, which might be a read error. The chain couples TRBV19 to TRBJ1-6; D call uncertain. Germline V gene lookup returns CDR1 LNHDA and CDR2 SQIVND (reference sequence). This CDR3 has 13 amino acids. The CDR3 reads CAGSRADNSPLHF. The CDR3 nucleotides read TGTGCCGGTAGTAGAGCGGATAATTCACCCCTCCACTTT. Full variable domain (rest looked up from reference TRBV19 and TRBJ1-6): DGGITQSPKYLFRKEGQNVTLSCEQNLNHDAMYWYRQDPGQGLRLIYYSQIVNDFQKGDIAEGYSVSREKKESFPLTVTSAQKNPTAFYLCAGSRADNSPLHFGNGTRLTVT.

The chain joins TRBV10-1 to TRBJ2-2; D uncertain. Germline V gives CDR1 WNHNN, CDR2 SYGVQD (reference sequence). The V end was cut by 2 bases, the J end by 5 bases, with 6 bases between. There are 13 residues in the CDR3. The CDR3 coding sequence is TGCGCCAGCAGTGAGGAGGATACCGGGGAGCTGTTTTTT. This gives the protein CASSEEDTGELFF.

The sample holds one count of this clonotype. This rearrangement joins TRBV15 to TRBJ2-2; TRBD2 matches 12 bases. The CDR3 contains 15 residues. Germline V gives CDR1 LNHNV, CDR2 YYDKDF (reference sequence). V lost 5 bases to trimming and J lost 9 bases; unmatched junction nucleotides: 7. The CDR3 sequence: CATSPRTSGDRELFF. The CDR3 DNA reads as TGTGCCACCAGCCCCCGGACTAGCGGGGACCGGGAGCTGTTTTTT. Full variable domain (outside the CDR3, taken from reference TRBV15 and TRBJ2-2): DAMVIQNPRYQVTQFGKPVTLSCSQTLNHNVMYWYQQKSSQAPKLLFHYYDKDFNNEADTPDNFQSRRPNTSFCFLDIRSPGLGDTAMYLCATSPRTSGDRELFFGEGSRLTVL.